The rows below give T cell receptor beta chains drawn from one sample of a study of blood T cell repertoires in COVID-19. The protocol was immunoSEQ multiplex PCR, while the TCRdb copy is restricted to in-frame clones and leaves out a portion. This sample has some 120,000 clones, with over 70% found just once. Input material: peripheral blood. The receptors originated from a woman in her forties or fifties with acute or convalescent COVID-19. Each CDR3 is given with its conserved first and last residue. The D gene is left open where the match is weak. A row's size may be missing; if present it is once, few, many or a size class.

cdr3_aa cdr3_nt j_call d_call v_call clone_size
CASSYQSPLHF TGTGCCAGCAGTTACCAGTCACCCCTCCACTTT TRBJ1-6 . TRBV6-6 .
CASSESRDNEQFF TGTGCCAGCAGTGAGTCCAGGGACAATGAGCAGTTCTTC TRBJ2-1 . TRBV2 .
CASRTGLNSYEQYF TGTGCCAGCAGGACGGGACTCAACTCCTACGAGCAGTACTTC TRBJ2-7 . TRBV6-5 .
CASGLATRGNQPQHF TGTGCTAGTGGTTTGGCTACGAGGGGCAATCAGCCCCAGCATTTT TRBJ1-5 . TRBV12-5 few
CASSLGLGLGYTF TGTGCCAGCAGCTTAGGTCTCGGGTTGGGCTACACCTTC TRBJ1-2 . TRBV11-2 few
CASSAGGVEAFF TGTGCCAGCAGTGCAGGGGGCGTTGAAGCTTTCTTT TRBJ1-1 TRBD1 TRBV6-2/TRBV6-3 .
CAISESGGGAEAFF TGTGCCATCAGTGAGTCGGGAGGGGGGGCTGAAGCTTTCTTT TRBJ1-1 . TRBV10-3 .
CASSLFGSGGAPDTQYF TGTGCCAGCAGCTTATTCGGTAGCGGGGGGGCCCCAGATACGCAGTATTTT TRBJ2-3 TRBD2 TRBV7-2 few
CASSLVIRQDYGYTF TGTGCCAGCAGCTTAGTTATCAGGCAGGACTATGGCTACACCTTC TRBJ1-2 . TRBV7-2 few
CASSLGTGGREKLFF TGTGCCAGCAGCTTAGGGACAGGGGGTCGGGAAAAACTGTTTTTT TRBJ1-4 TRBD1 TRBV7-6 .
CASSLGGGGDTGELFF TGTGCCAGCAGCTTAGGAGGCGGGGGGGACACCGGGGAGCTGTTTTTT TRBJ2-2 TRBD2 TRBV11-3 .
CAWSRGQINSPLHF TGTGCCTGGAGTAGAGGACAGATAAATTCACCCCTCCACTTT TRBJ1-6 . TRBV30 .
CASTGTGEKLFF TGTGCCAGCACAGGGACTGGGGAAAAACTGTTTTTT TRBJ1-4 . TRBV2 .
CASSQGSSGGGETQYF TGTGCCAGCAGCCAAGGCTCTAGCGGGGGTGGGGAGACCCAGTACTTC TRBJ2-5 TRBD2 TRBV3-1/TRBV3-2 .
CASSLISPGNTIYF TGTGCCAGCAGTTTAATCTCCCCTGGAAACACCATATATTTT TRBJ1-3 . TRBV28 .
CASSQTGGPGGTQYF TGTGCCAGCAGCCAAACGGGAGGGCCTGGGGGGACCCAGTACTTC TRBJ2-5 TRBD2 TRBV3-1/TRBV3-2 .
CASSPTSGYNEQFF TGTGCCAGCAGCCCGACTAGCGGATACAATGAGCAGTTCTTC TRBJ2-1 TRBD2 TRBV11-3 many
CASSVGSGNNYGYTF TGTGCCAGCAGCGTAGGGTCCGGGAACAACTATGGCTACACCTTC TRBJ1-2 . TRBV9 .
CASSLGQGRAFF TGTGCCAGCAGCTTAGGGCAGGGTAGGGCTTTCTTT TRBJ1-1 . TRBV7-9 .
CASSSSGGVYEQYF TGTGCCAGCAGTTCTAGCGGGGGGGTTTACGAGCAGTACTTC TRBJ2-7 TRBD2 TRBV6-5 .
CATSRPTGSSTQYF TGTGCCACCAGCAGACCAACAGGGTCTTCGACGCAGTATTTT TRBJ2-3 . TRBV15 .
CASSLDGRGYGYTF TGTGCCAGCAGCTTAGACGGTAGGGGATATGGCTACACCTTC TRBJ1-2 . TRBV7-2 few
CASSQSSLIGLAESTDTQYF TGCGCCAGCAGCCAATCCAGCTTAATAGGACTAGCGGAGTCCACAGATACGCAGTATTTT TRBJ2-3 TRBD2 TRBV4-1 .
CASMPAEGRETQYF TGTGCCAGCATGCCAGCGGAGGGGCGGGAGACCCAGTACTTC TRBJ2-5 . TRBV28 .
CASRSGQYEQYF TGTGCCAGCAGATCTGGACAGTACGAGCAGTACTTC TRBJ2-7 . TRBV12-1 .
CASSLFLAADTQYF TGTGCCAGCAGTTTATTTCTAGCGGCAGATACGCAGTATTTT TRBJ2-3 TRBD2 TRBV27 .
CASSQQYSPRGQPQHF TGTGCCAGCAGCCAACAATACAGCCCCCGGGGACAGCCCCAGCATTTT TRBJ1-5 . TRBV5-6 .
CASSVATGRGNSPLHF TGTGCCAGCAGCGTAGCTACAGGGAGGGGAAATTCACCCCTCCACTTT TRBJ1-6 . TRBV9 .
CASSHLGQGVGNTIYF TGCGCCAGCAGCCACCTTGGACAGGGAGTAGGAAACACCATATATTTT TRBJ1-3 TRBD1 TRBV4-1 .
CASSASGTRGEAFF TGCGCCAGCAGTGCCTCCGGGACTAGGGGCGAAGCTTTCTTT TRBJ1-1 . TRBV10-1 few
CASRGGSNQPQHF TGTGCCAGCAGAGGAGGAAGCAATCAGCCCCAGCATTTT TRBJ1-5 . TRBV28 .
CASSANPGFQNSPLHF TGTGCCAGCAGTGCCAATCCAGGGTTTCAAAATTCACCCCTCCACTTT TRBJ1-6 . TRBV2 .
CASSGLAGVKSNEQYF TGTGCCAGCAGTGGACTAGCGGGAGTTAAGAGTAACGAGCAGTACTTC TRBJ2-7 TRBD2 TRBV28 .
CASSFTGGAGELFF TGTGCCAGCAGTTTTACGGGAGGGGCCGGGGAGCTGTTTTTT TRBJ2-2 TRBD2 TRBV6-6 .
CASTPWEGSSNQPQHF TGTGCCAGCACCCCGTGGGAGGGTTCTAGCAATCAGCCCCAGCATTTT TRBJ1-5 . TRBV5-6 .
CASSSRTGGPPETQYF TGTGCCAGCAGCTCTAGGACAGGGGGCCCCCCAGAGACCCAGTACTTC TRBJ2-5 TRBD1 TRBV7-3 .
CASSVFPASSGADTQYF TGTGCCAGCAGCGTCTTCCCGGCCAGTTCAGGCGCAGATACGCAGTATTTT TRBJ2-3 . TRBV9 .
CASSFSGGVNTGELFF TGCGCCAGCAGCTTTAGCGGGGGGGTGAACACCGGGGAGCTGTTTTTT TRBJ2-2 TRBD2 TRBV5-1 .
CASSVNGIGGETQYF TGCGCCAGCAGCGTCAATGGGATTGGAGGGGAGACCCAGTACTTC TRBJ2-5 . TRBV5-1 .
CASSGTGTGGNEQFF TGTGCCAGCAGCGGAACCGGGACAGGGGGAAACGAGCAGTTCTTC TRBJ2-1 TRBD1 TRBV5-4 .